A selection of T cell receptor beta chains follows, all from one sample in a study of T cell changes during pregnancy in multiple sclerosis. Assay: immunoSEQ multiplex PCR; the TCRdb copy retains only in-frame clones and omits some. This repertoire shows tens of thousands of clones, 90% to 95% found once; its top ten account for 1% to 1.5%. Specimen: peripheral blood, collected after pregnancy. The receptors were gathered from a female donor in good health, enrolled as a control in a pregnancy study. The CDR3 runs from the conserved cysteine through the conserved F or W. The D gene is left open where the match is weak.

j_call: TRBJ1-1; cdr3_length: 15; v_call: TRBV5-1; d_call: NA; cdr3_nt: TGCGCCAGCAGCTTCAACAGATCTCCGAACACTGAAGCTTTCTTT; cdr3_aa: CASSFNRSPNTEAFF
j_call: TRBJ2-3; cdr3_length: 15; v_call: TRBV6-6; d_call: TRBD2; cdr3_nt: TGTGCCAGCAGTTACGAAGCGGGGAGCACAGATACGCAGTATTTT; cdr3_aa: CASSYEAGSTDTQYF
j_call: TRBJ1-1; cdr3_length: 15; v_call: TRBV5-4; d_call: NA; cdr3_nt: TGTGCCAGCCTCCCCGCCAGAGCAGGGGCCACTGAAGCTTTCTTT; cdr3_aa: CASLPARAGATEAFF
j_call: TRBJ2-3; cdr3_length: 15; v_call: TRBV5-4; d_call: NA; cdr3_nt: TGTGCCAGCAGCTTGGCGACAGTTTCGGCAGATACGCAGTATTTT; cdr3_aa: CASSLATVSADTQYF
j_call: TRBJ2-3; cdr3_length: 17; v_call: TRBV4-2; d_call: NA; cdr3_nt: TGTGCCAGCAGCCAAGAATCCGGTTACGATCCCACAGATACGCAGTATTTT; cdr3_aa: CASSQESGYDPTDTQYF
j_call: TRBJ2-5; cdr3_length: 16; v_call: TRBV4-1; d_call: TRBD1; cdr3_nt: TGCGCCAGCAGTTTGGGACAGGGAACTTTCCAAGAGACCCAGTACTTC; cdr3_aa: CASSLGQGTFQETQYF
j_call: TRBJ1-2; cdr3_length: 13; v_call: TRBV7-2; d_call: TRBD1; cdr3_nt: TGTGCCAGCAGCTGGGACAGGGTCTATGGCTACACCTTC; cdr3_aa: CASSWDRVYGYTF
j_call: TRBJ1-2; cdr3_length: 13; v_call: TRBV5-6; d_call: NA; cdr3_nt: TGTGCCAGCAGCTTTCAGGGGAGCTATGGCTACACCTTC; cdr3_aa: CASSFQGSYGYTF
j_call: TRBJ1-2; cdr3_length: 13; v_call: TRBV27; d_call: TRBD1; cdr3_nt: TGTGCCAGCAGTGGACAGGGGATATCTGGCTACACCTTC; cdr3_aa: CASSGQGISGYTF
j_call: TRBJ1-3; cdr3_length: 15; v_call: TRBV6-5; d_call: NA; cdr3_nt: TGTGCCAGCAGTCCAGGGATCTCCTCTGGAAACACCATATATTTT; cdr3_aa: CASSPGISSGNTIYF
j_call: TRBJ1-6; cdr3_length: 15; v_call: TRBV30; d_call: TRBD1; cdr3_nt: TGTGCCTGGGGGCAGGGGGCGAGTTCGAATTCACCCCTCCACTTT; cdr3_aa: CAWGQGASSNSPLHF
j_call: TRBJ2-2; cdr3_length: 13; v_call: TRBV11-3; d_call: NA; cdr3_nt: TGTGCCACAACCCCAGGGTCCACCGGGGAGCTGTTTTTT; cdr3_aa: CATTPGSTGELFF
j_call: TRBJ2-1; cdr3_length: 15; v_call: TRBV11-3; d_call: TRBD2; cdr3_nt: TGTGCCAGCAGCCCGAGCGGGGACTCCTACAATGAGCAGTTCTTC; cdr3_aa: CASSPSGDSYNEQFF
j_call: TRBJ1-4; cdr3_length: 13; v_call: TRBV4-1; d_call: NA; cdr3_nt: TGCGCCAGCAGCCAATTTGAGAATGAAAAACTGTTTTTT; cdr3_aa: CASSQFENEKLFF
j_call: TRBJ2-2; cdr3_length: 17; v_call: TRBV11-3; d_call: NA; cdr3_nt: TGTGCCAGCACCTACGTATGGGGGGGCCTAAACACCGGGGAGCTGTTTTTT; cdr3_aa: CASTYVWGGLNTGELFF